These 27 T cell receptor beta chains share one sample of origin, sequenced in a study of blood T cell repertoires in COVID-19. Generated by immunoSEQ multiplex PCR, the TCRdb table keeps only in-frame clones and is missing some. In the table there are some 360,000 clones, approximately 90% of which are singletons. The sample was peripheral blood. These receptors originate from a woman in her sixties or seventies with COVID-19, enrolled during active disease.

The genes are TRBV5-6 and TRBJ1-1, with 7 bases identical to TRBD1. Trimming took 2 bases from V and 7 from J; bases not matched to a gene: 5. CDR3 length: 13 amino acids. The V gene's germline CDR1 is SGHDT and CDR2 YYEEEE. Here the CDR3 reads CASSFSRQGEAFF. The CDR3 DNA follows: TGTGCCAGCAGCTTTTCTAGACAGGGTGAAGCTTTCTTT.

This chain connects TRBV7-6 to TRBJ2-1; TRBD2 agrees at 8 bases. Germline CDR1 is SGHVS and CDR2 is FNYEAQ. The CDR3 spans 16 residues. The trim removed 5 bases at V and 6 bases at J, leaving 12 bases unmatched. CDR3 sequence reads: CASSADRGGLSNEQFF. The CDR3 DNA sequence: TGTGCCAGCAGCGCCGACCGGGGGGGTCTCTCCAATGAGCAGTTCTTC.

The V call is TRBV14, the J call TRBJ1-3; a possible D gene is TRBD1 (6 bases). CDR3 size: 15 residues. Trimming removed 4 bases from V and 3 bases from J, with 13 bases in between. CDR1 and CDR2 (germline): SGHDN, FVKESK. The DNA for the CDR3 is TGTGCCAGCAGCCTCTCAGGGGCCGGTGGAAACACCATATATTTT. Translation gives CASSLSGAGGNTIYF.

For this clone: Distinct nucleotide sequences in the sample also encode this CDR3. CDR3 DNA sequence: TGTGCCAGCAGCCTCACGGGCTACGAGCAGTACTTC. It yields the protein CASSLTGYEQYF. The genes are TRBV7-9 and TRBJ2-7; no clear D gene. Trimming removed 5 bases at V and 3 bases at J, with 8 bases between. Per germline, CDR1 SEHNR and CDR2 FQNEAQ (reference sequence). The CDR3 extends over 12 amino acids.

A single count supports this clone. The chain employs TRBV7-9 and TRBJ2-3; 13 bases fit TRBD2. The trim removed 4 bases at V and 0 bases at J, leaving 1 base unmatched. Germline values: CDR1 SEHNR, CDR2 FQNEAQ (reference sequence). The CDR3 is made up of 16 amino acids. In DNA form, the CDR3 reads TGTGCCAGCAGCTCGGGACTAGCGGGGAGCACAGATACGCAGTATTTT. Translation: CASSSGLAGSTDTQYF.

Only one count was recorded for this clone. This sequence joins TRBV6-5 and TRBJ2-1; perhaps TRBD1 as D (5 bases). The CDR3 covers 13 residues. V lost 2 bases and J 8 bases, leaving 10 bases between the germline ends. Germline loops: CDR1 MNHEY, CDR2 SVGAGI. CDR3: CASSYQGYDEQFF. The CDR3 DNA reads TGTGCCAGCAGTTACCAGGGTTACGATGAGCAGTTCTTC.

In DNA, the CDR3 is TGTGCCACCAGCCAACAGGTTGGCCAGCCCCAGCATTTT. Protein product: CATSQQVGQPQHF. J is TRBJ1-5 and V is TRBV15; D possibly corresponds to TRBD1 (5 bases). V lost 5 bases and J 7 bases, leaving 12 bases between the germline ends. Per germline, CDR1 LNHNV and CDR2 YYDKDF (reference sequence). The CDR3 sequence is 13 residues long.

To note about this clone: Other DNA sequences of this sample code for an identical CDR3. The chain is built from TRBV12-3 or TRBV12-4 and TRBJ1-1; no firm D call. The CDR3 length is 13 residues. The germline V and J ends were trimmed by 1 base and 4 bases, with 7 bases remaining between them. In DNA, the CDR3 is TGTGCCAGCAGTTTAGGACGGGGCACTGAAGCTTTCTTT. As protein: CASSLGRGTEAFF.

CDR3 in amino acids: CASSFSSHTGAFF. CDR3 DNA: TGTGCCAGCAGTTTCTCATCGCACACCGGGGCTTTCTTT. The chain recombines TRBV12-3 or TRBV12-4 with TRBJ1-1; unclear D gene. This CDR3 has 13 residues. The V end was cut by 3 bases, the J end by 11 bases, with 16 bases between.

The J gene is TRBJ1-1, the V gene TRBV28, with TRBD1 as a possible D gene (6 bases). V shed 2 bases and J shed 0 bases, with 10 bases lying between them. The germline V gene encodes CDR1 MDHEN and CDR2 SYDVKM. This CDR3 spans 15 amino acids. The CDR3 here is CASSLGQRMNTEAFF. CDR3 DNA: TGTGCCAGCAGTTTAGGACAGCGGATGAACACTGAAGCTTTCTTT.

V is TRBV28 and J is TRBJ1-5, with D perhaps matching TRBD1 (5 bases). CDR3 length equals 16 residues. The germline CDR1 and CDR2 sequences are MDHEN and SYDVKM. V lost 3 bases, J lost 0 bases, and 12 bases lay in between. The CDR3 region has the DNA TGTGCCAGCAGTTTTGGGGGGACTTATAGCAATCAGCCCCAGCATTTT. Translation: CASSFGGTYSNQPQHF. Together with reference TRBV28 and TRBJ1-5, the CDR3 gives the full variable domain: DVKVTQSSRYLVKRTGEKVFLECVQDMDHENMFWYRQDPGLGLRLIYFSYDVKMKEKGDIPEGYSVSREKKERFSLILESASTNQTSMYLCASSFGGTYSNQPQHFGDGTRLSIL.

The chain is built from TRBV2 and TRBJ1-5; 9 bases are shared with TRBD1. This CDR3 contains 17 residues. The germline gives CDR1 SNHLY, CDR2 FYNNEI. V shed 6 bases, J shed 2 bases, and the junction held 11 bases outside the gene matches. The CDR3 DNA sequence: TGTGCCAGCAGGGCCACTACAGGGGGCGGTGGCAATCAGCCCCAGCATTTT. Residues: CASRATTGGGGNQPQHF.

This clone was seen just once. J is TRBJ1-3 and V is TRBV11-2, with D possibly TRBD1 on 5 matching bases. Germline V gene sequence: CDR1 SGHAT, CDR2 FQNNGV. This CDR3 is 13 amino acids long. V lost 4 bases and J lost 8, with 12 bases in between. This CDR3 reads CASSSRGGYTIYF. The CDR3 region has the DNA TGTGCCAGCAGCTCGCGGGGGGGATACACCATATATTTT.

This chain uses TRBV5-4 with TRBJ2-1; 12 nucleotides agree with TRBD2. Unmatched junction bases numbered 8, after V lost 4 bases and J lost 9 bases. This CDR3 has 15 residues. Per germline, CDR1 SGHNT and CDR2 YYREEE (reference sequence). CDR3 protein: CASSMTSGGVGEQFF. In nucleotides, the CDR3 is TGTGCCAGCAGCATGACTAGCGGGGGAGTAGGTGAGCAGTTCTTC.

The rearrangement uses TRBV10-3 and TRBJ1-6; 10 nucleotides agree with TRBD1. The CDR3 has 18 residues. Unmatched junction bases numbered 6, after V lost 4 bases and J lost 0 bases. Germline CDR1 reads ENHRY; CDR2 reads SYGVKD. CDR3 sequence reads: CAISGGTGEASYNSPLHF. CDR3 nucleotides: TGTGCCATCAGTGGCGGGACAGGGGAAGCCTCCTATAATTCACCCCTCCACTTT.

DNA of the CDR3: TGTGCCAGCAGCTCTAGATACAGGGGGCTAGAGACCCAGTACTTC. Encoded protein: CASSSRYRGLETQYF. The chain is built from TRBV11-1 and TRBJ2-5; 9 bases are a match to TRBD1. This CDR3 region has 15 residues. The germline V gene has CDR1 SGHAT and CDR2 FQDESV (reference sequence). V shed 4 bases and J 4 bases; nucleotides not matched to a gene: 7.

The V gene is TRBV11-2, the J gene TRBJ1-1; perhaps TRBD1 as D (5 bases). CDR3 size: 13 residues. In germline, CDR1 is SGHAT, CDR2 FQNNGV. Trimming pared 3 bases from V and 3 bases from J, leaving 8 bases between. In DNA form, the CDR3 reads TGTGCCAGCAGCTTTCAGGGCCACACTGAAGCTTTCTTT. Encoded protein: CASSFQGHTEAFF.

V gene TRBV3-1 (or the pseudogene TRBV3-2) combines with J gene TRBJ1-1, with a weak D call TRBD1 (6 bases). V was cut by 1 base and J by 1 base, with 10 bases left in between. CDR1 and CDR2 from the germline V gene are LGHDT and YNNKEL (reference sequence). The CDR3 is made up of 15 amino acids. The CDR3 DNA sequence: TGTGCCAGCAGCCAAGCCCCCAGGGGGAACACTGAAGCTTTCTTT. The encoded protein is CASSQAPRGNTEAFF.

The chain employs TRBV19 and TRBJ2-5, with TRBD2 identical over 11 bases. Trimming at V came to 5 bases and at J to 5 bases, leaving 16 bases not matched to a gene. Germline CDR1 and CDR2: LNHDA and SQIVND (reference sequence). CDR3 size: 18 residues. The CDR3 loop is CASSPHSRLAGSVETQYF. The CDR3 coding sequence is TGTGCCAGTAGTCCTCACTCCCGACTAGCGGGGTCGGTGGAGACCCAGTACTTC.

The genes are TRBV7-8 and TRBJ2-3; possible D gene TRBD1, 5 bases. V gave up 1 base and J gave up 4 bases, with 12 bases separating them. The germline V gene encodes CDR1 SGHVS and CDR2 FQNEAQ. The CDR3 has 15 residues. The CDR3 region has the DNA TGTGCCAGCAGCTTAGGTCCGCTAGGGGCAGATACGCAGTATTTT. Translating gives CASSLGPLGADTQYF. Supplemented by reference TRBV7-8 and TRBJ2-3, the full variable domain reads GAGVSQSPRYKVAKRGQDVALRCDPISGHVSLFWYQQALGQGPEFLTYFQNEAQLDKSGLPSDRFFAERPEGSVSTLKIQRTQQEDSAVYLCASSLGPLGADTQYFGPGTRLTVL.

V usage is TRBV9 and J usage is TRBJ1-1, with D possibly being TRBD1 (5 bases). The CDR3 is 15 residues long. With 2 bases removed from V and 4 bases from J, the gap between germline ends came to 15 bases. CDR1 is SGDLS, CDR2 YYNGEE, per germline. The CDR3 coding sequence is TGTGCCAGCAGCGTCCTGGCGGGGCAGGGCACTGAAGCTTTCTTT. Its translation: CASSVLAGQGTEAFF.

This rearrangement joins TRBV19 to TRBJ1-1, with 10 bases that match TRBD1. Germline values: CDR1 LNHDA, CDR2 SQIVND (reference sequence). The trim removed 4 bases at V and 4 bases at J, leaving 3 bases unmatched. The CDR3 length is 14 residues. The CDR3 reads CASSTDRGGTEAFF. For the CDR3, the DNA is TGTGCCAGTAGTACGGACAGGGGGGGCACTGAAGCTTTCTTT.

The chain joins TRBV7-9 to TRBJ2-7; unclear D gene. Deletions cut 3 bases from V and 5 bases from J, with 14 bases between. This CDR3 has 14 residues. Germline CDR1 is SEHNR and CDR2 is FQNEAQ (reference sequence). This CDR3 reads CASSFRSFGDEQYF. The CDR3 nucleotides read TGTGCCAGCAGCTTTCGTTCTTTCGGTGACGAGCAGTACTTC.

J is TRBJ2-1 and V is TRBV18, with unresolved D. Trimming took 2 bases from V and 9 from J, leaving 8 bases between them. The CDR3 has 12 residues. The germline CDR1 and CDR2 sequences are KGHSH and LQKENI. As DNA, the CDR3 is TGTGCCAGCTCACCAGCAGGTACTGAGCAGTTCTTC. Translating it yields CASSPAGTEQFF.

DNA for the CDR3: TGTGCCATCGGACTAGCGGGGGGTAATGAGCAGTTCTTC. Translation gives CAIGLAGGNEQFF. The V gene is TRBV10-3, the J gene TRBJ2-1; TRBD2 aligns across 14 bases. Germline values: CDR1 ENHRY, CDR2 SYGVKD. J was trimmed by 7 bases and V by 8 bases; bases with no gene match: 1. The length of the CDR3 is 13 residues.

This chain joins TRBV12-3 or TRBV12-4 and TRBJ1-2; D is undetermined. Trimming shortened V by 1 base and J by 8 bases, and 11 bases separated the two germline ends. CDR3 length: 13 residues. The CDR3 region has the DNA TGTGCCAGCAGTTTAGTATTATCGGGGGGCTACACCTTC. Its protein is CASSLVLSGGYTF.

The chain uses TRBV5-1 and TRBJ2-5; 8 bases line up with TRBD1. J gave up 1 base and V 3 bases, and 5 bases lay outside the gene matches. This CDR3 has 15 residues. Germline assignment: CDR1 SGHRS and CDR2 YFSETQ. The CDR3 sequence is CASSWTGRTQETQYF. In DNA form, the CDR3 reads TGCGCCAGCAGCTGGACAGGGCGAACCCAAGAGACCCAGTACTTC.